Given below is one TCR beta chain in context. Researchers isolated at least 7 million PBMCs per sample. This record comes from a study of blood T cells in healthy people across ages. The CDR3 contains 16 residues. Germline assignment: CDR1 MNHEY and CDR2 SVGEGT. V shed 2 bases and J 8 bases; nucleotides not matched to a gene: 11. Sample-barcoded 5' priming and a J-beta primer mix drove a second PCR of about 7 to 12 cycles. Per-sample output comprised a minimum of 2.5 million paired-end reads containing CDR3. A single record per CDR3 protein comes from TCRdb applying MiXCR to the 5' RACE reads. Here the sample spans about 770,000 distinct CDR3 sequences, under 45% being singletons.

The TCR comes from a man aged 55-75 years in good health. J is TRBJ2-3 and V is TRBV6-2 or TRBV6-3; 9 bases are a match to TRBD1. Sequencing used blood. In nucleotides, the CDR3 is TGTGCCAGCAGTTACCCGGACGGGACAGGGCTGGGTACGCAGTATTTT. This encodes CASSYPDGTGLGTQYF.